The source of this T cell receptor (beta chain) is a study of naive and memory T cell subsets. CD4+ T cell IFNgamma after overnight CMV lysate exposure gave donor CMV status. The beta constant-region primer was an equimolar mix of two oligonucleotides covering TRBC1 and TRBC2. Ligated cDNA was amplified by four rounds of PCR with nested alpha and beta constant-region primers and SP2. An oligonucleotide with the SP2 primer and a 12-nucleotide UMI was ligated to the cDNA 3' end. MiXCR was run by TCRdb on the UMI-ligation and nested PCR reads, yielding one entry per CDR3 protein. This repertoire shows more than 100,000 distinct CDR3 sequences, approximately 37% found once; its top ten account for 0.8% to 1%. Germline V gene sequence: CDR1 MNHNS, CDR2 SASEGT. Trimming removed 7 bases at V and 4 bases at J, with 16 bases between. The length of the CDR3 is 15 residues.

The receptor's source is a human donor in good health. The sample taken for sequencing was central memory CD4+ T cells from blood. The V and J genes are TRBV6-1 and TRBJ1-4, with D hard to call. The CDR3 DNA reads TGTGCCAGCATCGAACGCCCCGGGAGTAATGAAAAACTGTTTTTT. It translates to CASIERPGSNEKLFF.